This TCR beta chain was sequenced for a study of T cells in Graves' hyperthyroidism and ophthalmopathy. This clonotype came up many times. Patients were excluded because of uncontrolled infection, other autoimmune disease, pregnancy or lactation. TCR beta CDR3 regions were amplified from RNA. An initial round of RT-PCR targeting the TCR CDR3 relied on the HTBI primer set. TCRdb reprocessed the multiplex PCR reads with MiXCR, giving one entry per CDR3 protein. The data show roughly 600,000 distinct CDR3 sequences, roughly 15% seen once. Germline trimming cut 5 bases from V and 7 bases from J; bases unmatched to any gene: 4. CDR1 is SGHVS, CDR2 FNYEAQ, per germline. The CDR3 contains 13 residues.

This chain joins TRBV7-6 and TRBJ2-7; 11 positions match TRBD1. Sequencing was done on a sample of blood. The TCR comes from a woman aged 50 to 60 with Graves' ophthalmopathy. The CDR3 reads CASSTRDRGEQYF. In DNA, the CDR3 is TGTGCCAGCAGCACCCGGGACAGGGGGGAGCAGTACTTC.